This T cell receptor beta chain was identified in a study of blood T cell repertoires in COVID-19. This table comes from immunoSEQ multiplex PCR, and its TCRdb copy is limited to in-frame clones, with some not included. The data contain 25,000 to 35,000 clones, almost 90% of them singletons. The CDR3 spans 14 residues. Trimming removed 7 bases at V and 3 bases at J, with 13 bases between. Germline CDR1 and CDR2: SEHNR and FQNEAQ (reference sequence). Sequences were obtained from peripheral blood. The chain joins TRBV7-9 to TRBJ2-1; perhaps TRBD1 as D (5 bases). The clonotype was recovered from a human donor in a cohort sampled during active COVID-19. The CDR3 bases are TGTGCCAGCACCCTGACAGAGAACTACAATGAGCAGTTCTTC. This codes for CASTLTENYNEQFF.